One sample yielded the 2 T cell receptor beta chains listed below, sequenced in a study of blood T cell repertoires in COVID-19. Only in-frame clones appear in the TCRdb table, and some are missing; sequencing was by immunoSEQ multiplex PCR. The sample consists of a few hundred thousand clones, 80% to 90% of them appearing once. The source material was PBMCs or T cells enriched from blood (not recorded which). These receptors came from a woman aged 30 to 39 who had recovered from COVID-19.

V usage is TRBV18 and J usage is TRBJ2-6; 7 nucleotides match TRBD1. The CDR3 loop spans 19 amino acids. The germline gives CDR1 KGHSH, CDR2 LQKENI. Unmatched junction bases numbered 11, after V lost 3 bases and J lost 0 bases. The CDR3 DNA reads TGTGCCAGCTCACCGGGGCTGGGGACAGCCGTCTCTGGGGCCAACGTCCTGACTTTC. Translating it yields CASSPGLGTAVSGANVLTF. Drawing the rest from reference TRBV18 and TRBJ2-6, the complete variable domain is NAGVMQNPRHLVRRRGQEARLRCSPMKGHSHVYWYRQLPEEGLKFMVYLQKENIIDESGMPKERFSAEFPKEGPSILRIQQVVRGDSAAYFCASSPGLGTAVSGANVLTFGAGSRLTVL.

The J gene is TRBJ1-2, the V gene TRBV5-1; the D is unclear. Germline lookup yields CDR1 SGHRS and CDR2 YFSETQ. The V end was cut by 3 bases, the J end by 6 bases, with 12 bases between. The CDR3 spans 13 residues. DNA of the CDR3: TGCGCCAGCAGCTACCAGGACTTGGATGGCTACACCTTC. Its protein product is CASSYQDLDGYTF.